Each of the 22 T cell receptor beta chains below was sequenced from the same sample in a study of prognosis after radiotherapy for stage I lung cancer. The study amplified the TCR beta CDR3 region from genomic DNA. This amplification was carried out by two rounds of multiplex PCR. First-round PCR amplification was performed with primers specific to each TRBV and TRBJ gene. TCRdb reprocessed the multiplex PCR reads with MiXCR, giving one entry per CDR3 protein. In the table there are about 51,000 distinct CDR3 sequences, around a third of which are singletons. The input for sequencing was PBMCs, taken before or after stereotactic body radiation therapy (not recorded which). These receptors all stem from a donor at least 50 years old with non-small cell lung cancer.

This clonotype was picked up many times. Here the CDR3 reads CASSPRVGGYTF. The DNA for the CDR3 is TGCGCCAGCAGCCCTCGGGTGGGAGGCTACACCTTC. This chain joins TRBV5-1 and TRBJ1-2; D ambiguous. Deletions cut 4 bases from V and 8 bases from J, with 12 bases between. Germline CDR1 is SGHRS and CDR2 is YFSETQ. The CDR3 runs 12 residues.

The rearrangement joins TRBV7-9 to TRBJ2-1, with a possible D match to TRBD1 (6 bases). CDR1 SEHNR and CDR2 FQNEAQ come from the germline V gene (reference sequence). The germline V and J ends were trimmed by 7 bases and 6 bases, with 19 bases remaining between them. CDR3 length equals 15 residues. CDR3 in amino acids: CASILHADRCNEQFF. CDR3 in DNA: TGTGCCAGCATCCTCCATGCTGACAGGTGCAATGAGCAGTTCTTC.

This clonotype has more than one count but fewer than ten. With a much larger clone just one base away, this may be a read error. The J gene is TRBJ2-1, the V gene TRBV7-8; D is unclear. This CDR3 contains 15 residues. In germline, CDR1 is SGHVS, CDR2 FQNEAQ. The CDR3 bases are TGTGCCAGCAGCCAATCCTCCGACTCCTACACTGAGCAGTTCTTC. Translating it yields CASSQSSDSYTEQFF.

This clonotype was picked up many times. The chain combines TRBV6-9 with TRBJ2-7; a weak D match, TRBD2 (5 bases). Germline V gene sequence: CDR1 MNHGY, CDR2 SVAAGI. The CDR3 totals 13 residues. With 2 bases removed from V and 7 bases from J, the gap between germline ends came to 12 bases. The CDR3 DNA reads as TGTGCCAGCAGTTATAAACCTCCGGGAGAGCAGTACTTC. Its translation: CASSYKPPGEQYF.

This clonotype was recorded many times. This chain joins TRBV6-2 or TRBV6-3 and TRBJ1-6; no firm D call. V was shortened by 6 bases and J by 5 bases, with 11 bases between the two germline ends. Germline V gene lookup returns CDR1 MNHEY and CDR2 SVGEGT. The CDR3 is 14 amino acids. The CDR3 DNA sequence: TGTGCCAGCAGCTGGACGGCAGATAATTCACCCCTCCACTTT. Protein product: CASSWTADNSPLHF.

Concerning this clonotype itself: The junction does not match germline at one end; this may be a read error. The chain uses TRBV30 and TRBJ2-2; maybe TRBD2 (7 bases). The CDR3 has 17 residues. CDR1 is GTSNPN and CDR2 is SVGIG in the germline V gene (reference sequence). The CDR3 DNA sequence: TGTGCCTGCAGGGGTCTGGGGGGGAGCGTGGGCACCGGGGAGCCGTTTTTT. Protein sequence: CACRGLGGSVGTGEPFF.

Note on this clonotype: A far larger clone is off by one base, so a read error is likely. The gene calls are TRBV6-8 and TRBJ1-6; no reliable D call. Trimming cost V 3 bases and J 0 bases, with 15 bases left between them. The CDR3 runs to 18 residues. Germline V gene lookup returns CDR1 MNHGY and CDR2 SAAAGT. The CDR3 loop is CASSYVGLGSSYNSPLHF. The CDR3 DNA follows: TGTGCCAGCAGTTATGTGGGATTGGGCAGCTCCTATAATTCACCCCTCCACTTT.

This clonotype was recorded a few times. A much more abundant neighbour one base away suggests this may be a read error. The CDR3 nucleotides are TGTGCCAGCAGTTATCCGATCGGGCGGGTGAACACTGAAGCTTTCTTT. Encoded protein: CASSYPIGRVNTEAFF. This rearrangement joins TRBV6-2 or TRBV6-3 to TRBJ1-1; D unclear. This CDR3 has 16 amino acids. V was trimmed by 3 bases and J by 0 bases, leaving 14 bases between them. The germline gives CDR1 MNHEY, CDR2 SVGEGT.

This clonotype was counted at least ten times. The chain carries TRBV7-9 and TRBJ2-7; D possibly corresponds to TRBD2 (6 bases). This CDR3 has 15 amino acids. With 5 bases removed from V and 3 bases from J, the gap between germline ends came to 17 bases. Germline V gene sequence: CDR1 SEHNR, CDR2 FQNEAQ (reference sequence). DNA for the CDR3: TGTGCCAGCAGCCCTGGAGGGGTGAACTTCTACGAGCAGTACTTC. The encoded protein is CASSPGGVNFYEQYF.

This clonotype occurred a few times. The chain recombines TRBV12-3 or TRBV12-4 with TRBJ2-2, with D perhaps matching TRBD2 (5 bases). The CDR3 covers 12 residues. V was cut by 8 bases and J by 12 bases, with 16 bases left in between. The CDR3 nucleotides read TGTGCCAGCCTCGCACCTCCGGGGAAGCTGTTTTTT. Translation: CASLAPPGKLFF.

This clonotype was counted a few times. The chain joins TRBV7-9 to TRBJ1-4, with D perhaps matching TRBD1 (5 bases). V gave up 8 bases and J gave up 4 bases, with 11 bases separating them. CDR3 length: 13 amino acids. The germline V gene encodes CDR1 SEHNR and CDR2 FQNEAQ (reference sequence). The CDR3 region is CASARQSNEKLFF. CDR3 nucleotides: TGTGCCAGCGCCCGACAGAGTAATGAAAAACTGTTTTTT.

This clonotype was observed at least ten times. The rearrangement links TRBV20-1 to TRBJ2-7, with TRBD2 matching over 9 bases. This CDR3 region has 14 residues. Germline V gene lookup returns CDR1 DFQATT and CDR2 SNEGSKA (reference sequence). The trim removed 6 bases at V and 6 bases at J, leaving 12 bases unmatched. The CDR3 region has the DNA TGCAGTGCCGTTTCCGGGACTAGCTTCATCGAGCAGTACTTC. It is translated as CSAVSGTSFIEQYF.

Worth noting for this clonotype: At one of its ends the junction is not consistent with the germline gene, which may arise from a read error. The V call is TRBV4-2, the J call TRBJ2-5, with D unclear. The CDR3 is 14 residues long. Germline loops: CDR1 LGHNA, CDR2 YNFKEQ. DNA of the CDR3: TGTACCAGCAGCCAAGGGATAGCACAAGAGACCCAGTACTTC. It codes for CTSSQGIAQETQYF.

This clonotype was counted at least ten times. This rearrangement joins TRBV12-3 or TRBV12-4 to TRBJ2-3; 9 bases map to TRBD2. After removal of 2 bases from V and 4 bases from J, the junction contained 4 bases not matched to a gene. The CDR3 is 15 amino acids. The CDR3 loop is CASSLRREGPDTQYF. CDR3 coding DNA: TGTGCCAGCAGTTTAAGGCGGGAGGGCCCAGATACGCAGTATTTT.

This clonotype was recorded many times. The chain links TRBV5-1 to TRBJ1-1, with D possibly being TRBD1 (5 bases). This CDR3 is 15 amino acids long. The germline V and J ends were trimmed by 0 bases and 2 bases, with 11 bases remaining between them. Germline values: CDR1 SGHRS, CDR2 YFSETQ. CDR3 in amino acids: CASSLGGQGNTEAFF. CDR3 coding DNA: TGCGCCAGCAGCTTGGGGGGCCAGGGAAACACTGAAGCTTTCTTT.

V usage is TRBV13 and J usage is TRBJ2-7, with D unclear. Germline V gene lookup returns CDR1 PRHDT and CDR2 FYEKMQ (reference sequence). The CDR3 is 13 amino acids. Deletions cut 4 bases from V and 3 bases from J, with 10 bases between. The CDR3 region has the DNA TGTGCCAGCAGCTCTCAGGAAAACTACGAGCAGTACTTC. This encodes CASSSQENYEQYF.

This clonotype has a count of ten or more. The chain uses TRBV6-2 or TRBV6-3 and TRBJ1-5, with D hard to call. The CDR3 has 14 amino acids. Germline values: CDR1 MNHEY, CDR2 SVGEGT. Trimming left V 6 bases short and J 3 bases short, with 12 bases between. The CDR3 coding sequence is TGTGCCAGCAGATCCGGGATATACAATCAGCCCCAGCATTTT. Translation: CASRSGIYNQPQHF.

This clonotype has at least ten counts. The rearrangement links TRBV7-2 to TRBJ2-2; D perhaps matches TRBD2 (5 bases). Trimming left V 5 bases short and J 5 bases short, with 18 bases between. CDR1 and CDR2 from the germline V gene are SGHTA and FQGNSA. The CDR3 extends over 16 amino acids. The CDR3 bases are TGTGCCAGCAGCAAAAGGGCCACAAGGAGGACCGGGGAGCTGTTTTTT. This sequence encodes CASSKRATRRTGELFF.

Many counts were recorded for this clonotype. V usage is TRBV24-1 and J usage is TRBJ2-3; D call uncertain. Looked up from germline, CDR1 is KGHDR and CDR2 is SFDVKD. The CDR3 spans 16 residues. V lost 3 bases to trimming and J lost 2 bases, with 14 bases between them. Here the CDR3 DNA reads TGTGCCACCAGTGATCTTATCGGCTTTTCCACAGATACGCAGTATTTT. Residues: CATSDLIGFSTDTQYF.

This clonotype was detected ten times or more. The rearrangement joins TRBV6-2 or TRBV6-3 to TRBJ2-6, with 7 bases matching TRBD2. This CDR3 comprises 15 residues. The germline V gene encodes CDR1 MNHEY and CDR2 SVGEGT. In DNA, the CDR3 is TGTGCATCGCAGGGCGGGAGCTCTGGGGCCAACGTCCTGACTTTC. Amino acids: CASQGGSSGANVLTF.

Many counts were recorded for this clonotype. This sequence joins TRBV27 and TRBJ2-6; D call uncertain. CDR3 length equals 15 residues. Trimming cost V 5 bases and J 0 bases, with 8 bases left between them. The germline V gene encodes CDR1 MNHEY and CDR2 SMNVEV (reference sequence). CDR3 sequence: CASSAPTSGANVLTF. CDR3 nucleotide sequence: TGTGCCAGCAGTGCACCCACCTCTGGGGCCAACGTCCTGACTTTC.

As to this clonotype: One end of the junction fails to match germline, which may point to a read error. The rearrangement joins TRBV24-1 to TRBJ2-2, with D perhaps TRBD1 or TRBD2 (5 bases each). This CDR3 is built from 20 residues. The germline gives CDR1 KGHDR, CDR2 SFDVKD. The CDR3 DNA follows: TGTGCCACCAGTGATTTTCTGCCGTCGGCAGGGCATAGCGCGTTCGGGGAGCTGTGTTTT. As protein: CATSDFLPSAGHSAFGELCF.